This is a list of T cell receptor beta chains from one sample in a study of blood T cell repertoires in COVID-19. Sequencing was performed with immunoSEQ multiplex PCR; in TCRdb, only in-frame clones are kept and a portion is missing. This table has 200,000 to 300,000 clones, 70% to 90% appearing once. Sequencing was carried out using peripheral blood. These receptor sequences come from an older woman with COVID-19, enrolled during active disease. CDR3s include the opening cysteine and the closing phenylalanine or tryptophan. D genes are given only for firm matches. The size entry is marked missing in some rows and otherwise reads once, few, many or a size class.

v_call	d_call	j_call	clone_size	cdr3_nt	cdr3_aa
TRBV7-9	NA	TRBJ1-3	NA	TGTGCCAGCAGCTTGGGTGTGGGGAGCTCTGGAAACACCATATATTTT	CASSLGVGSSGNTIYF
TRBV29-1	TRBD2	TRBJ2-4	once	TGCAGCGTTGAAGGCTGGGGGGGACGACAAAACATTCAGTACTTC	CSVEGWGGRQNIQYF
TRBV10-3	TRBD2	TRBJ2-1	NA	TGTGCCATCAGGGGCCAGGGACTAGCGGGAGATGAGCAGTTCTTC	CAIRGQGLAGDEQFF
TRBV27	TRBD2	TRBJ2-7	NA	TGTGCCAGTACTAGCGGGAGGGCCGGCGAGCAGTACTTC	CASTSGRAGEQYF
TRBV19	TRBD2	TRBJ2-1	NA	TGTGCCTGGGGACCGGGACTAGCGGGAGGGCCTCGATACAATGAGCAGTTCTTC	CAWGPGLAGGPRYNEQFF
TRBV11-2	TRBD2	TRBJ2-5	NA	TGTGCCAGCAGCAATGGGGAGGGCGAGACCCAGTACTTC	CASSNGEGETQYF
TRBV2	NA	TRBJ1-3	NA	TGTGCCAGCAGTTATACAGGGCCAGATGGAAACACCATATATTTT	CASSYTGPDGNTIYF
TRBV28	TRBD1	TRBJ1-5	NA	TGTGCCAGCACTCCCCCCCCAGGACAGGGTGATCAGCCCCAGCATTTT	CASTPPPGQGDQPQHF
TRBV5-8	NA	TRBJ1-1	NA	TGTGCCAGCAGCTTGAGAGGAAATGAAGCTTTCTTT	CASSLRGNEAFF
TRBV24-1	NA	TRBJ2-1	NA	TGTGCCACCAGTGATTTGGGGCAGGGAACCAACAATGAGCAGTTCTTC	CATSDLGQGTNNEQFF
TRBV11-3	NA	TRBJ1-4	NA	TGTGCCAGCCCACCTTCCGACGGCGGCCGTAATGAAAAACTGTTTTTT	CASPPSDGGRNEKLFF
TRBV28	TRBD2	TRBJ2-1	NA	TGTGCCAGCAGTTCCGAAACTAGCGGGAGCACCAATGAGCAGTTCTTC	CASSSETSGSTNEQFF
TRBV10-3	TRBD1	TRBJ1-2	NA	TGTGCCATCAGTGAGTCGGGACAGGGTAACTATGGCTACACCTTC	CAISESGQGNYGYTF
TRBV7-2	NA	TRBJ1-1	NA	TGTGCCAGCAGCCTACAGGGTGGGAACACTGAAGCTTTCTTT	CASSLQGGNTEAFF
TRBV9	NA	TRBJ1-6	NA	TGTGCCAGCAGCGCAATGACATCGAATAATTCACCCCTCCACTTT	CASSAMTSNNSPLHF
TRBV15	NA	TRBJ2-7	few	TGTGCCACCAGCAGAGATCCAGGGACCTACGAGCAGTACTTC	CATSRDPGTYEQYF
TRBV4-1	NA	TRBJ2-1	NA	TGCGCCAGCAGCCAAGATATGAGCAATGAGCAGTTCTTC	CASSQDMSNEQFF
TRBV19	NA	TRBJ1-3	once	TGTGCCAGCCGAAAGAGGGTTGGAAACACCATATATTTT	CASRKRVGNTIYF
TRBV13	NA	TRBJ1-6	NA	TGTGCCAGCAGCTTTCGGGGGTTGGCTGGGGATTCACCCCTCCACTTT	CASSFRGLAGDSPLHF
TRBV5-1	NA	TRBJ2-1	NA	TGCGCCAGCAGCTCCAGCCCACAGGTAAATGAGCAGTTCTTC	CASSSSPQVNEQFF
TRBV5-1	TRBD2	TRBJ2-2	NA	TGCGCCAGCAGTTTTACTAGCGGGAGGTTAGACACCGGGGAGCTGTTTTTT	CASSFTSGRLDTGELFF
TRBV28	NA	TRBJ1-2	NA	TGTGCCAGCAGTTTAAAGCTCGGCACAGAAGCTAACTATGGCTACACCTTC	CASSLKLGTEANYGYTF
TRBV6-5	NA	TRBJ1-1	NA	TGTGCCGTACACCGGGGAACTGAAGCTTTCTTT	CAVHRGTEAFF
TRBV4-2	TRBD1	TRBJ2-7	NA	TGTGCCAGCAGCCAAGGGACAGGGGGCTCCTACGAGCAGTACTTC	CASSQGTGGSYEQYF
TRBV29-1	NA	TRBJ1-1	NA	TGCAGCGTGAAGGAGGGTTTCAACACTGAAGCTTTCTTT	CSVKEGFNTEAFF
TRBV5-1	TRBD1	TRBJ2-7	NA	TGCGCCAGCAGCAGGACCGGGACAGGGACCTACGAGCAGTACTTC	CASSRTGTGTYEQYF
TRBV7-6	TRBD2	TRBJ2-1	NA	TGTGCCAGCAGCTTGGTTACTAGCGGGAGGGACAATGAGCAGTTCTTC	CASSLVTSGRDNEQFF
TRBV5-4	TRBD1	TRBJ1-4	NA	TGTGCCAGCAGCTTGCAAACAGGGGGGAATGAAAAACTGTTTTTT	CASSLQTGGNEKLFF
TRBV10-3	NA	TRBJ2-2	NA	TGTGCCATCAGCCAACTAGGATACACCGGGGAGCTGTTTTTT	CAISQLGYTGELFF
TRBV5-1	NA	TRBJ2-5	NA	TGCGCCAGCAGCTTGGTAGGAGGGGCAGGAGAGACCCAGTACTTC	CASSLVGGAGETQYF
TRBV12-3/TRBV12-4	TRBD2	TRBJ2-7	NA	TGTGCCAGCAGCCTGACTAGCGGCGAGCAGTACTTC	CASSLTSGEQYF
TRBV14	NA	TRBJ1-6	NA	TGTGCCAGCAGCCAACGCACTAATAATTCACCCCTCCACTTT	CASSQRTNNSPLHF
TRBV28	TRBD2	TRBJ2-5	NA	TGTGCCAGCAGTTTCGCGGGACTAGCGGGAGTTGAGACCCAGTACTTC	CASSFAGLAGVETQYF
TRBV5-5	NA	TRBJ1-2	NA	TGTGCCAGCAGCTTGACGGGATTCCGCTATGGCTACACCTTC	CASSLTGFRYGYTF
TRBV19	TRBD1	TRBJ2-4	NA	TGTGCCAGTAGTATAGATGGACAGGGCAAAAACATTCAGTACTTC	CASSIDGQGKNIQYF
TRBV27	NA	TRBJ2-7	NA	TGTGCCAGCAGTCCTACGGGGACAATTCCCCTTTACGAGCAGTACTTC	CASSPTGTIPLYEQYF
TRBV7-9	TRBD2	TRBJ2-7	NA	TGTGCCAGCAGCCGGATGGGGGAGGGTTGGGGCGAGCAGTACTTC	CASSRMGEGWGEQYF
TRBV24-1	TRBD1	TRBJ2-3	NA	TGTGCCACCAGTGATGACGGACAGGGGGCGGATACGCAGTATTTT	CATSDDGQGADTQYF
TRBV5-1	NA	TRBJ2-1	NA	TGCGCCAGCAGCTTGGAAACAGGGACCAATGAGCAGTTCTTC	CASSLETGTNEQFF
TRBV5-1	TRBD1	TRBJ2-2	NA	TGCGCCAGCAGCTCTGGACAGGGGGTAACCGGGGAGCTGTTTTTT	CASSSGQGVTGELFF
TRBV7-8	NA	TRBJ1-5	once	TGTGCCAGCAGCTTATTTAGCCAGTCCGGTCAGCCCCAGCATTTT	CASSLFSQSGQPQHF